The TCR beta chain described here comes from a study of blood T cell repertoires in COVID-19. Original analysis: Scientists estimated how many nucleated cells there were by amplifying reference gene primers. Some clones are missing from TCRdb's copy, which holds only in-frame ones; the method was immunoSEQ multiplex PCR. The V and J calls and the clone size are those of that table, but D and trimming were determined from the DNA. The table includes hundreds of thousands of clones, nearly 90% detected once. From germline, CDR1 is LGHDT and CDR2 YNNKEL (reference sequence). V was pared by 2 bases and J by 4 bases, with 8 bases of the junction left unmatched. This CDR3 spans 16 amino acids.

The sample comprised PBMCs or T cells enriched from blood (not recorded which). The source of this sequence is a woman aged 45-60 years who had been exposed to COVID-19. V is TRBV3-1 (or the pseudogene TRBV3-2) and J is TRBJ2-5; 9 bases line up with TRBD2. The CDR3 reads CASSQRGGAHGETQYF. Here the CDR3 DNA reads TGTGCCAGCAGCCAACGCGGGGGGGCTCACGGAGAGACCCAGTACTTC.